This T cell receptor beta chain was sequenced for a study of blood T cell repertoires in COVID-19. Germline V gives CDR1 MGHRA, CDR2 YSYEKL. Trimming stripped 1 base from V and 6 bases from J, with 13 bases between. This CDR3 is built from 15 residues. The method was immunoSEQ multiplex PCR; TCRdb's version includes in-frame clones alone and lacks a portion of them. Of roughly 350,000 clones detected, about 92% appear once; the ten largest clones hold roughly 18%. The V gene is TRBV4-1, the J gene TRBJ1-3; D is possibly TRBD1 (5 bases). This TCR came from a woman in her 30s who had recovered from COVID-19. Sequencing was done on a sample of PBMCs or T cells enriched from blood (not recorded which). The CDR3 coding sequence is TGCGCCAGCAGCCAAGGACAGACGAGCAAAAACACCATATATTTT. This encodes CASSQGQTSKNTIYF.